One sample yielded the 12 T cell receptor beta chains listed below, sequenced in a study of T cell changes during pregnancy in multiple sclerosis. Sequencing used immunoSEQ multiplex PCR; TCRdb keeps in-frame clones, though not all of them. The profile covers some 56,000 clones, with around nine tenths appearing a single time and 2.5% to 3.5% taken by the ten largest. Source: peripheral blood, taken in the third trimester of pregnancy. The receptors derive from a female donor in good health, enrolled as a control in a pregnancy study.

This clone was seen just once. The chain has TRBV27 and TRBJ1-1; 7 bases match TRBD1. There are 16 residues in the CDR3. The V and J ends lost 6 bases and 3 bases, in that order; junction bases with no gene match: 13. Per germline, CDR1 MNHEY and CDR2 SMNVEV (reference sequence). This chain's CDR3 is CASRHLLEGAHTEAFF. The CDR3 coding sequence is TGTGCCAGCAGACACCTTTTGGAGGGGGCGCACACTGAAGCTTTCTTT.

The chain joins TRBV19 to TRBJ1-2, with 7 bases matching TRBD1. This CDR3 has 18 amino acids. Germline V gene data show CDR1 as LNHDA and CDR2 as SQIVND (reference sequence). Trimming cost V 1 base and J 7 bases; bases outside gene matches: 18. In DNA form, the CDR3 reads TGTGCCAGTAGTATAGTTAGCGGGACAGCACTGGCAAGATTTGGCTACACCTTC. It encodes CASSIVSGTALARFGYTF.

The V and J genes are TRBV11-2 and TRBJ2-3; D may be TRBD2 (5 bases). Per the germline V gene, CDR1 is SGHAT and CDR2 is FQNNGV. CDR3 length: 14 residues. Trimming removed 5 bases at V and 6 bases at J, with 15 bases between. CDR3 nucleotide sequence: TGTGCCAGCAGCCCGATTGAGAGGGTGGATACGCAGTATTTT. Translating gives CASSPIERVDTQYF.

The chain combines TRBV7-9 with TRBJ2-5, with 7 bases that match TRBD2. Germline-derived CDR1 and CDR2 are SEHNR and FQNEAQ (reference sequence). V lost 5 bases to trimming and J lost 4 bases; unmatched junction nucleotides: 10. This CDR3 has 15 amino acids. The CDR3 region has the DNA TGTGCCAGCAGCCAGGGACTAAGAGGTGGAGAGACCCAGTACTTC. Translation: CASSQGLRGGETQYF. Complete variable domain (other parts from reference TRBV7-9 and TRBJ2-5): DTGVSQNPRHKITKRGQNVTFRCDPISEHNRLYWYRQTLGQGPEFLTYFQNEAQLEKSRLLSDRFSAERPKGSFSTLEIQRTEQGDSAMYLCASSQGLRGGETQYFGPGTRLLVL.

The DNA for the CDR3 is TGTGCCAGCAGCCAGGGGGATCAAGAGACCCAGTACTTC. Amino acid sequence: CASSQGDQETQYF. The V call is TRBV28, the J call TRBJ2-5; the match to TRBD1 covers 7 bases. Germline V gene lookup returns CDR1 MDHEN and CDR2 SYDVKM. The trim removed 6 bases at V and 2 bases at J, leaving 3 bases unmatched. The CDR3 totals 13 residues. The full variable domain, its missing parts supplied by reference TRBV28 and TRBJ2-5, is DVKVTQSSRYLVKRTGEKVFLECVQDMDHENMFWYRQDPGLGLRLIYFSYDVKMKEKGDIPEGYSVSREKKERFSLILESASTNQTSMYLCASSQGDQETQYFGPGTRLLVL.

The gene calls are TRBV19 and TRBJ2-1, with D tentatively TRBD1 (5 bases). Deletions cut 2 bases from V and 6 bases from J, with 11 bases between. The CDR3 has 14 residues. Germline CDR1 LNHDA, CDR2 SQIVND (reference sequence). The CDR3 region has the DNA TGTGCCAGTAGTATAATACAGGAGACCAATGAGCAGTTCTTC. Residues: CASSIIQETNEQFF.

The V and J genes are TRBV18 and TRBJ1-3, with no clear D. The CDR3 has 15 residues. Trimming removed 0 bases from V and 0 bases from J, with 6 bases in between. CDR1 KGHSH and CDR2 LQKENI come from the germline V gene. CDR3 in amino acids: CASSPPSSSGNTIYF. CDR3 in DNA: TGTGCCAGCTCACCACCAAGTAGCTCTGGAAACACCATATATTTT. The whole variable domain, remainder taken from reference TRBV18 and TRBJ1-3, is NAGVMQNPRHLVRRRGQEARLRCSPMKGHSHVYWYRQLPEEGLKFMVYLQKENIIDESGMPKERFSAEFPKEGPSILRIQQVVRGDSAAYFCASSPPSSSGNTIYFGEGSWLTVV.

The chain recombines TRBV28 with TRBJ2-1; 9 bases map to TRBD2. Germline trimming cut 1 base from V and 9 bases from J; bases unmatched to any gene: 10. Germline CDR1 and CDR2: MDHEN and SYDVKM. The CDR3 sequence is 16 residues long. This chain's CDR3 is CASSLFRAGGNSEQFF. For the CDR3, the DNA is TGTGCCAGCAGTTTATTTAGAGCGGGAGGTAACAGTGAGCAGTTCTTC.

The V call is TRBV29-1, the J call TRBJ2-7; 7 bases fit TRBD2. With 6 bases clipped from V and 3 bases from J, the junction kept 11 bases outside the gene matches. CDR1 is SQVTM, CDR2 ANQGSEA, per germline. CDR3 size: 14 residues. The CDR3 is CSVGLGGTHYEQYF. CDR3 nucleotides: TGCAGCGTGGGGTTGGGGGGGACTCACTACGAGCAGTACTTC.

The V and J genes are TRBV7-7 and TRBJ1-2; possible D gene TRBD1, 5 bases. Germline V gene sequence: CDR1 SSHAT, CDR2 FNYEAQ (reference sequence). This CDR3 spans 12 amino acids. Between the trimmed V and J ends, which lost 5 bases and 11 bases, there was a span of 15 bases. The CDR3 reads CASSPLQESYTF. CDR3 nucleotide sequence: TGTGCCAGCAGCCCGTTACAGGAATCATACACCTTC.

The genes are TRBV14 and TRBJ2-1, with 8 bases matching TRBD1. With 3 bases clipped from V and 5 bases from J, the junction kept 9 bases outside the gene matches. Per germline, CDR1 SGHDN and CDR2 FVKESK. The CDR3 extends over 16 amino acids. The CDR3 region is CASSQRQGIVHNEQFF. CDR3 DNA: TGTGCCAGCAGCCAGAGACAGGGGATTGTCCACAATGAGCAGTTCTTC. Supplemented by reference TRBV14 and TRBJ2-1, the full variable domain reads EAGVTQFPSHSVIEKGQTVTLRCDPISGHDNLYWYRRVMGKEIKFLLHFVKESKQDESGMPNNRFLAERTGGTYSTLKVQPAELEDSGVYFCASSQRQGIVHNEQFFGPGTRLTVL.

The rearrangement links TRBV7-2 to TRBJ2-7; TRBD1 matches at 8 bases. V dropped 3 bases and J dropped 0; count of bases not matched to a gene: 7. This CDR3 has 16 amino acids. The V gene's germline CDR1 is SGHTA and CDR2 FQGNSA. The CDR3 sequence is CASSLPTGQVSYEQYF. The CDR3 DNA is TGTGCCAGCAGCTTGCCGACGGGACAGGTCTCCTACGAGCAGTACTTC.